Reported below is one TCR beta chain. The sample comes from a study of T cell responses to AZD1222 COVID-19 vaccine. Generated by immunoSEQ multiplex PCR, the TCRdb table keeps only in-frame clones and is missing some. The sample contains 80,000 to 100,000 clones, more than 70% of which appear only once. Here the sequenced sample was peripheral blood, taken on day 0 of AZD1222 vaccination. The receptor's source is an adult in good health.

Here the CDR3 reads CASSAGGDYNEQFF. The CDR3 bases are TGTGCCAGCTCAGCGGGGGGGGATTACAATGAGCAGTTCTTC. This chain joins TRBV19 and TRBJ2-1; 10 positions match TRBD2. Germline CDR1 reads LNHDA; CDR2 reads SQIVND (reference sequence). The J segment lost 4 bases and the V segment lost 9 bases, leaving 6 bases of the junction unmatched. The CDR3 runs 14 residues.